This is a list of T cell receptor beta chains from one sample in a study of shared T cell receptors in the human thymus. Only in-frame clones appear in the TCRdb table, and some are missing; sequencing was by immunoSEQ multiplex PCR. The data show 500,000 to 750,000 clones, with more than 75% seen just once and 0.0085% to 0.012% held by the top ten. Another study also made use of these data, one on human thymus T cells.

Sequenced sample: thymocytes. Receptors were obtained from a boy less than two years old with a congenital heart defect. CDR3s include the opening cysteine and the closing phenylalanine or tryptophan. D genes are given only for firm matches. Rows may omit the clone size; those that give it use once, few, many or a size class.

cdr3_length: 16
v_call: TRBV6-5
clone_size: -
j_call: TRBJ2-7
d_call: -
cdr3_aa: CASSYSVTGQVYEQYF
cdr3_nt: TGTGCCAGCAGTTACTCAGTGACAGGCCAGGTCTACGAGCAGTACTTC

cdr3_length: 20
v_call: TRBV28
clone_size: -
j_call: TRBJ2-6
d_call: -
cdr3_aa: CASSLSGPHRGPSGANVLTF
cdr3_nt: TGTGCCAGCAGTTTATCCGGACCCCACAGAGGGCCTTCTGGGGCCAACGTCCTGACTTTC

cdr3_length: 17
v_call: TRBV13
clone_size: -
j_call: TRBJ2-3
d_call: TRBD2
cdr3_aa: CASSPFHLAGVADTQYF
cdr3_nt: TGTGCCAGCAGCCCCTTCCATCTAGCGGGAGTGGCAGATACGCAGTATTTT

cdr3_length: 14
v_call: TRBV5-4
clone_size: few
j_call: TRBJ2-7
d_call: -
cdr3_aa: CASTPGGDRYEQYF
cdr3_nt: TGTGCCAGCACCCCGGGCGGGGACCGCTACGAGCAGTACTTC

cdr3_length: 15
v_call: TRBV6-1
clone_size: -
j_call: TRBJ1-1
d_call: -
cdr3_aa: CAIQLPGHHHTEAFF
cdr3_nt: TGTGCCATCCAACTACCGGGACATCACCACACTGAAGCTTTCTTT

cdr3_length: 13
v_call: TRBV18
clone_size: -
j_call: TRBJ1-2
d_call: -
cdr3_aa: CASSPAGNYGYTF
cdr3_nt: TGTGCCAGCTCACCAGCAGGGAACTATGGCTACACCTTC

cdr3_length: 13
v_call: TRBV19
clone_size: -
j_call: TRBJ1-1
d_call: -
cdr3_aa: CASSSGLNTEAFF
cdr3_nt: TGTGCCAGTAGTTCGGGGTTGAACACTGAAGCTTTCTTT

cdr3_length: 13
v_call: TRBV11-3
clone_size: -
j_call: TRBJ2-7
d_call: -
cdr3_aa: CASEWRGNYEQYF
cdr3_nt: TGTGCCAGCGAATGGCGGGGAAATTACGAGCAGTACTTC

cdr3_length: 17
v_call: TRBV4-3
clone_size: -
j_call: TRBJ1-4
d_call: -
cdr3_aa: CASSQDTYGATNEKLFF
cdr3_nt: TGCGCCAGCAGCCAAGACACTTACGGAGCAACTAATGAAAAACTGTTTTTT

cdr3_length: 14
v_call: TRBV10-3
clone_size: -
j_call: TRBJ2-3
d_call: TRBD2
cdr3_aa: CASNNSGRADTQYF
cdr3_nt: TGTGCCAGTAATAATAGCGGGAGGGCAGATACGCAGTATTTT

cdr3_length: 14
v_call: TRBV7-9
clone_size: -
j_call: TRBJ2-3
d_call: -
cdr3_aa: CASNLALFTDTQYF
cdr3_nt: TGTGCCAGCAATCTAGCGCTTTTCACAGATACGCAGTATTTT

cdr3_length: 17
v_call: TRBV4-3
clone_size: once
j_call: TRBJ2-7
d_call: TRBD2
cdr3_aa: CASSQGSSGLVSYEQYF
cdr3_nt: TGCGCCAGCAGCCAAGGTTCTAGCGGGCTAGTCTCCTACGAGCAGTACTTC

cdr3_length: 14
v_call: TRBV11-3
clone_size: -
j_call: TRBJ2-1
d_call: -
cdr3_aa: CASSPPRIPNEQFF
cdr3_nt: TGTGCCAGCAGCCCGCCCAGAATCCCCAATGAGCAGTTCTTC

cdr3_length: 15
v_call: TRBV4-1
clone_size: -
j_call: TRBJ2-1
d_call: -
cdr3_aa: CASSQTGLGGGEQFF
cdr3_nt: TGCGCCAGCAGCCAGACCGGACTAGGAGGGGGTGAGCAGTTCTTC

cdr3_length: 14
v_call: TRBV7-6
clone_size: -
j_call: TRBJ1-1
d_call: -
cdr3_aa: CASSLPHLLTEAFF
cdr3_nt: TGTGCCAGCAGCCTCCCTCACCTATTAACTGAAGCTTTCTTT

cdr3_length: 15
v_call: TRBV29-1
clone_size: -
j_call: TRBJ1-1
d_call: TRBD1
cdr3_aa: CSVDFGTGKNTEAFF
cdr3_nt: TGCAGCGTTGACTTCGGGACAGGGAAAAACACTGAAGCTTTCTTT

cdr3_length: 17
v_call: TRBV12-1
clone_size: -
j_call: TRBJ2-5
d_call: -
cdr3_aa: CASSFGSRLAVGKTQYF
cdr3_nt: TGTGCCAGCAGCTTTGGCAGTCGGCTAGCAGTGGGAAAGACCCAGTACTTC

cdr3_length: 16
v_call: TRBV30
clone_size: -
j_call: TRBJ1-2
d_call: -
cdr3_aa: CAWSLALGSANYGYTF
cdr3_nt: TGTGCCTGGAGTCTCGCCTTGGGCAGTGCTAACTATGGCTACACCTTC

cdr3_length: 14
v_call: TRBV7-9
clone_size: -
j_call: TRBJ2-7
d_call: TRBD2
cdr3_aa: CASSSDGGSYEQYF
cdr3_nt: TGTGCCAGCAGCTCGGACGGGGGGTCCTACGAGCAGTACTTC

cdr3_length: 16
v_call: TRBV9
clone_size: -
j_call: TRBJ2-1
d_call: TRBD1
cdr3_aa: CASSDMGQPNSNEQFF
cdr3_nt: TGTGCCAGCAGTGATATGGGACAGCCAAATTCCAATGAGCAGTTCTTC

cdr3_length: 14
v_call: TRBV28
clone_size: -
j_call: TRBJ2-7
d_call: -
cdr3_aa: CASSLTGTLYEQYF
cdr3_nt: TGTGCCAGCAGTTTGACAGGTACTCTATACGAGCAGTACTTC

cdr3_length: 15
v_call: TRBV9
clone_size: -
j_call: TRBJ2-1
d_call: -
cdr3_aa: CASARGLESYNEQFF
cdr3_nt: TGTGCCAGCGCGCGAGGGCTGGAGTCCTACAATGAGCAGTTCTTC

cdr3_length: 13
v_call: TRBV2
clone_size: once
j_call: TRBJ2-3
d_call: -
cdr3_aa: CAERRGSTDTQYF
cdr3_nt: TGTGCCGAACGGAGGGGTAGCACAGATACGCAGTATTTT

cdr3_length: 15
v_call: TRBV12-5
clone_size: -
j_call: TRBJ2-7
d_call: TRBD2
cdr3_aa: CASGLGLAGAYEQYF
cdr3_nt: TGTGCTAGTGGTTTGGGGCTAGCGGGAGCCTACGAGCAGTACTTC

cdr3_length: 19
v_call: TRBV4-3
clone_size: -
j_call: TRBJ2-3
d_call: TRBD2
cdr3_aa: CASSPYYWTSGISTDTQYF
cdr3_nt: TGCGCCAGCAGTCCATACTACTGGACTAGCGGGATTAGCACAGATACGCAGTATTTT

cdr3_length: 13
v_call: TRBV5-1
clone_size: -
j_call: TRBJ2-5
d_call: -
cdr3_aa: CASSQPQIETQYF
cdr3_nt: TGCGCCAGCAGCCAACCACAAATCGAGACCCAGTACTTC

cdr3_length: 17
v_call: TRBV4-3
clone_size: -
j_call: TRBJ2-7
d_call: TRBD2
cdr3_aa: CASGEAGVRVYTYEQYF
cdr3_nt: TGCGCCAGCGGAGAAGCGGGAGTTCGGGTTTACACCTACGAGCAGTACTTC

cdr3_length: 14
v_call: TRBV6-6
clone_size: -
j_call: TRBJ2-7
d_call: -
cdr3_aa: CASSYLGHPWEQYF
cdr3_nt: TGTGCCAGCAGTTACTTGGGGCACCCCTGGGAGCAGTACTTC

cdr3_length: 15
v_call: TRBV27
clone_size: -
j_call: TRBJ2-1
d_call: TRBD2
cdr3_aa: CASSLLASGDNEQFF
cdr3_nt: TGTGCCAGCAGTTTATTGGCTAGCGGGGACAATGAGCAGTTCTTC

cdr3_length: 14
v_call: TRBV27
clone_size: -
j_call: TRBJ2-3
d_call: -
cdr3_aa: CARPWRGEGDTQYF
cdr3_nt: TGTGCCAGGCCGTGGAGGGGGGAGGGAGATACGCAGTATTTT

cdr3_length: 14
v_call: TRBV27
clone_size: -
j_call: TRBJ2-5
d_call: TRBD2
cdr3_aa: CASSPSGRGETQYF
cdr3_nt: TGTGCCAGCAGTCCGAGCGGGAGGGGGGAGACCCAGTACTTC

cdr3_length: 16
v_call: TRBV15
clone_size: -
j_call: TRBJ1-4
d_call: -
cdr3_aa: CATSRANRVTNEKLFF
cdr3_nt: TGTGCCACCAGCAGGGCGAACAGGGTAACTAATGAAAAACTGTTTTTT

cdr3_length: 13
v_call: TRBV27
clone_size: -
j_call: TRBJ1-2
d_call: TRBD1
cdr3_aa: CASRDRGNYGYTF
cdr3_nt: TGTGCCAGCAGGGACAGGGGGAACTATGGCTACACCTTC

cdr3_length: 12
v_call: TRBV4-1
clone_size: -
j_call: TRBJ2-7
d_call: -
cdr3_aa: CASSQHSGDQYF
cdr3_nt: TGCGCCAGCAGCCAACACTCAGGGGACCAGTACTTC

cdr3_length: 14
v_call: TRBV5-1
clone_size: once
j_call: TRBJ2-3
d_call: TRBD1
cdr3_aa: CASSLGQGAIAQYF
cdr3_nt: TGCGCCAGCAGCTTGGGACAGGGGGCAATTGCGCAGTATTTT